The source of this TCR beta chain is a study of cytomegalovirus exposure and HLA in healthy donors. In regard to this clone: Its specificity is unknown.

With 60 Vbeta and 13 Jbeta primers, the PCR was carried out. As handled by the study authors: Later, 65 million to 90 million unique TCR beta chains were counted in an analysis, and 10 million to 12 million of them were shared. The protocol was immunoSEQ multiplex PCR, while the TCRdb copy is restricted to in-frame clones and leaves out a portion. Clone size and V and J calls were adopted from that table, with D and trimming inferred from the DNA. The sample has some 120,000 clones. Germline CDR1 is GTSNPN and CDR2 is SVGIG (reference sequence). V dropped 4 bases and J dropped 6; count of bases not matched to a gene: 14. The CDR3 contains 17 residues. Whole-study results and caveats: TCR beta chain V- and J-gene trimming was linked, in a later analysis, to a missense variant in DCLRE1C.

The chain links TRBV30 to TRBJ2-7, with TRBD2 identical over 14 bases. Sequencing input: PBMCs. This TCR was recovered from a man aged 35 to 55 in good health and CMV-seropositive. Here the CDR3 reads CAWNTGLAGDRSGEQYF. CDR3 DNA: TGTGCCTGGAACACGGGACTAGCGGGAGATCGGTCTGGCGAGCAGTACTTC.